These T cell receptor beta chains were read from a single sample in a study of blood T cell repertoires in COVID-19. This table comes from immunoSEQ multiplex PCR, and its TCRdb copy is limited to in-frame clones, with some not included. The table has 40,000 to 60,000 clones, just over 90% seen once. The sample taken for sequencing was peripheral blood. The origin of the receptors is a man aged 55 to 70 with COVID-19, enrolled during active disease. The conserved cysteine and the conserved F or W are not part of the CDR3 here. The order of the fields is CDR3 length, V gene, J gene, CDR3 protein.

12	TRBV4-2	TRBJ2-7	ASSQVGGNYEQY
12	TRBV7-2	TRBJ2-5	ASSLAGQKETQY
11	TRBV7-9	TRBJ1-2	ASSVSTGRGYT
15	TRBV27	TRBJ1-4	ASSLLGQGALGEKLF
12	TRBV5-5	TRBJ1-3	ASSLGQLGNTIY
13	TRBV6-2/TRBV6-3	TRBJ1-5	ASSYTDRGLMAQH
16	TRBV23-1	TRBJ1-5	ASSQFLVGTISNQPQH
16	TRBV5-4	TRBJ2-2	ASSSGLVPLGYGGELF
13	TRBV18	TRBJ2-7	ASSSWTTASYEQY
15	TRBV29-1	TRBJ2-1	SVEDTGTGYSYNEQF
16	TRBV3-1/TRBV3-2	TRBJ1-2	ASSQGAPGTGGTYGYT
17	TRBV19	TRBJ1-5	ASSSLVGQGVNGNQPQH
11	TRBV25-1	TRBJ1-5	ASSDHSNQPQH
14	TRBV10-3	TRBJ2-7	AISERGTGSGYEQY
11	TRBV12-3/TRBV12-4	TRBJ1-2	ASSLSPNYGYT
13	TRBV7-2	TRBJ1-6	ASSLGTGGGGTLH
13	TRBV5-4	TRBJ1-3	ASSLDKGVGNTIY
12	TRBV27	TRBJ1-1	ASSSTTVNTEAF
12	TRBV13	TRBJ1-2	ASSSGDRGYGYT
11	TRBV9	TRBJ2-1	ASSVAGDNEQF
17	TRBV4-1	TRBJ2-6	ASSQGLAGVNSGANVLT
15	TRBV21-1	TRBJ2-7	ASSKAARGAGGNEQY
13	TRBV6-6	TRBJ2-3	ASSWSGTSTDTQY
14	TRBV3-1/TRBV3-2	TRBJ1-1	ASSHRQGGLNTEAF
10	TRBV30	TRBJ2-3	AWSSFTDTQY
12	TRBV28	TRBJ1-5	ASTPPVSNQPQH
13	TRBV2	TRBJ1-4	ASSEAGALNEKLF
11	TRBV27	TRBJ1-2	ASSFRINYGYT
13	TRBV18	TRBJ2-2	ASSPDNLNTGELF
13	TRBV2	TRBJ2-2	TSSRQGGNTGELF
12	TRBV29-1	TRBJ1-1	SVEDNRGPTEAF
13	TRBV4-3	TRBJ2-7	ASSQVTGEGYEQY
13	TRBV5-1	TRBJ2-7	ASSLVVSGGVEQY
13	TRBV6-2/TRBV6-3	TRBJ2-7	ASSWDRGSGNEQY
13	TRBV5-1	TRBJ2-2	ASTGTGGKAAELF
15	TRBV4-1	TRBJ2-7	ASSLIGGAGETYEQY
14	TRBV5-4	TRBJ1-6	ASSLGQTGDNSPLH
13	TRBV5-1	TRBJ1-2	ASSLPSTGSHGYT
11	TRBV15	TRBJ2-7	ATLAAGSYEQY
11	TRBV21-1	TRBJ1-5	ASPERIVQPQH
12	TRBV6-2/TRBV6-3	TRBJ1-6	ASSQGEFNSPLH
14	TRBV12-2	TRBJ2-2	ASRLVDREFTGELF
16	TRBV24-1	TRBJ2-3	ATSDSQSAVPFTDTQY
14	TRBV7-9	TRBJ1-1	ASSSWDRGQNTEAF
13	TRBV19	TRBJ1-1	ASSSQWTGNNGAF
9	TRBV29-1	TRBJ1-2	SVETTYGYT
16	TRBV19	TRBJ1-2	ASSTRFDPGEGNYGYT
13	TRBV19	TRBJ2-3	ASSIRRAGTDTQY
14	TRBV18	TRBJ1-5	ASSPGGPYSNQPQH
11	TRBV7-2	TRBJ2-2	ASSFGLKGELF
12	TRBV10-1	TRBJ1-3	ASSAGTARNTIY
11	TRBV19	TRBJ1-2	ASSMGQSYGYT
14	TRBV7-9	TRBJ1-5	ASSLGDRVSNQPQH
13	TRBV5-1	TRBJ2-3	ASSLYDGGEDTQY
12	TRBV11-2	TRBJ1-1	ASSSLQGTAEAF
16	TRBV5-8	TRBJ1-1	ASPDWTKRQGETKGAF
13	TRBV19	TRBJ1-1	ASSYLPGMNTEAF
12	TRBV2	TRBJ2-2	ASSEDGNTGELF
14	TRBV25-1	TRBJ1-2	ASSESGQGADYGYT
14	TRBV5-1	TRBJ2-7	ASSLGGRTGPYEQY